This T cell receptor beta chain was sequenced in a study of metastatic and nonmetastatic thyroid tumors (TCRdb year 2020). As for the study more broadly: The researchers compared repertoires between peripheral blood samples and tumor or nodule tissue samples from patients with malignant or benign thyroid disease. General findings and caveats noted by the study authors: In both blood and tumor samples, TCR beta diversity was reported to be significantly higher in malignant tumors than in benign nodules.

The V and J ends are trimmed by 4 bases and 3 bases, leaving 10 bases between them. Reading from cysteine to phenylalanine, the CDR3 counts 13 amino acids. CDR3 DNA is the only sequence kept; it has 39 bases, read in frame from the first base. Reading the germline V gene gives CDR1 SGHRS and CDR2 YFSETQ. Libraries were prepared through PCR. Sequencing relied on an Illumina HiSeq 4000. High-throughput sequencing was used to profile the TCR beta-chain CDR3 region of each patient. The published analysis was carried out like this. The researchers built a classifier to tell apart papillary thyroid cancer patients with distant metastasis, based on CDR3 differences among clinicopathological groups. To measure repertoire diversity the researchers used the Shannon index, while the Morisita-Horn index served to gauge how similar the tumor and blood repertoires were. TCRdb's own reprocessing of the public reads used fastp at Q25 and MiXCR and kept productive beta chains. TCRdb assigned the V and J calls; the authors' analysis was not used. The sample yields 25,000 to 35,000 clones; 15% to 20% were counted once. 4.7% of the sample is in the top ten clones.

This clone has ten or more counts. Its binding antigen is unknown. No base-level quality is on record; no much larger clone is a single base apart. Before undergoing thyroid surgery, none of the patients had been given any kind of treatment. Using T-cell receptor beta sequencing, the researchers looked back retrospectively at clinical samples from patients, gathered between about 2011 and 2019. Source material: blood. The chain employs TRBV5-1 and TRBJ1-1, and perhaps TRBD1 as D gene, on 5 matching bases. This clonotype originated in a female donor with papillary thyroid cancer or a benign thyroid nodule (not recorded which). Some clones in this sample may be carry-over from other donors' samples. This receptor has the CDR3 CASSLTADTEAFF. The bases are TGCGCCAGCAGCCTGACAGCGGACACTGAAGCTTTCTTT.